These 29 T cell receptor beta chains were all obtained from the same sample, sequenced in a study of blood T cell repertoires in COVID-19 (TCRdb year 2020). The library was built by means of the immunoSEQ multiplex PCR assay. This immuneACCESS table, as held by TCRdb, lists in-frame sequences with V and J called but not all clones. Of the missing ones, under half trace to an unresolved V gene in checked studies; the others have no known cause. The sample table shows around 150,000 clones, and roughly 82% are seen once. The top ten clonotypes cover 7.2% of the sample. The sample consisted of peripheral blood. The receptor set was obtained from a woman aged 45-59 years in a cohort sampled during active or convalescent COVID-19.

This chain's CDR3 is CASSMTGTSGGLTQYF. The CDR3 DNA reads TGTGCCAGCTCAATGACCGGGACTAGCGGGGGTTTGACCCAGTACTTC. The V call is TRBV18, the J call TRBJ2-5; 14 nucleotides agree with TRBD2. CDR1 KGHSH and CDR2 LQKENI come from the germline V gene. Trimming at V came to 5 bases and at J to 7 bases, leaving 9 bases not matched to a gene. There are 16 residues in the CDR3. The full variable domain, in which reference TRBV18 and TRBJ2-5 provide the parts outside the CDR3, is NAGVMQNPRHLVRRRGQEARLRCSPMKGHSHVYWYRQLPEEGLKFMVYLQKENIIDESGMPKERFSAEFPKEGPSILRIQQVVRGDSAAYFCASSMTGTSGGLTQYFGPGTRLLVL.

The V and J genes are TRBV28 and TRBJ1-3; 7 bases fit TRBD1. In germline, CDR1 is MDHEN, CDR2 SYDVKM. The length of the CDR3 is 17 residues. The J segment lost 0 bases and the V segment lost 6 bases, leaving 11 bases of the junction unmatched. The CDR3 loop is CASRPRDSLISGNTIYF. CDR3 DNA: TGTGCCAGCAGACCCCGGGACAGCCTGATCTCTGGAAACACCATATATTTT.

The J gene is TRBJ1-6, the V gene TRBV3-1 (or the pseudogene TRBV3-2), with D tentatively TRBD1 (5 bases). The CDR3 runs 17 residues. Germline V gene lookup returns CDR1 LGHDT and CDR2 YNNKEL (reference sequence). The V end was cut by 1 base, the J end by 7 bases, with 17 bases between. This CDR3 reads CASSQVAGGQRNSPLHF. The CDR3 DNA follows: TGTGCCAGCAGCCAAGTTGCCGGGGGTCAGAGGAATTCACCCCTCCACTTT.

The chain recombines TRBV6-6 with TRBJ2-7; a possible D gene is TRBD1 (6 bases). CDR3 length: 16 amino acids. Trimming stripped 6 bases from V and 3 bases from J, with 21 bases between. Germline CDR1 MNHNY, CDR2 SVGAGI (reference sequence). The CDR3 nucleotides read TGTGCCAGCAGCACAGACAGGCTAGAGCGTTTCTACGAGCAGTACTTC. Its translation is CASSTDRLERFYEQYF.

The chain joins TRBV29-1 to TRBJ2-3; 11 nucleotides line up with TRBD2. Germline trimming cut 6 bases from V and 5 bases from J; bases unmatched to any gene: 10. The V gene's germline CDR1 is SQVTM and CDR2 ANQGSEA. The length of the CDR3 is 15 residues. CDR3 nucleotide sequence: TGCAGCGTCGCCCGACTAGCGGGGTCCCAAGATACGCAGTATTTT. Amino acid sequence: CSVARLAGSQDTQYF.

The CDR3 here is CASSPGQVPETQYF. The DNA for the CDR3 is TGTGCCAGCAGCCCAGGACAGGTCCCAGAGACCCAGTACTTC. The chain combines TRBV25-1 with TRBJ2-5, with 7 positions matching TRBD1. The germline gives CDR1 MGHDK, CDR2 SYGVNS. Trimming at V came to 6 bases and at J to 4 bases, leaving 8 bases not matched to a gene. The CDR3 has 14 amino acids.

For the CDR3, the DNA is TGTGCTAGTGACGCCGGAGGCACTGAAGCTTTCTTT. Translation: CASDAGGTEAFF. The chain links TRBV12-5 to TRBJ1-1; D is unresolved. V lost 7 bases, J lost 4 bases, and 10 bases lay in between. Per the germline V gene, CDR1 is LGHNT and CDR2 is FRNRAP. The CDR3 length is 12 residues. Full variable domain (outside the CDR3, taken from reference TRBV12-5 and TRBJ1-1): DARVTQTPRHKVTEMGQEVTMRCQPILGHNTVFWYRQTMMQGLELLAYFRNRAPLDDSGMPKDRFSAEMPDATLATLKIQPSEPRDSAVYFCASDAGGTEAFFGQGTRLTVV.

This CDR3 is CASRPGGSNTGELFF. In DNA form, the CDR3 reads TGTGCCAGCAGGCCCGGGGGGTCCAACACCGGGGAGCTGTTTTTT. The genes are TRBV7-3 and TRBJ2-2; the match to TRBD2 covers 7 bases. Germline V lookup: CDR1 SGHTA, CDR2 FQGTGA. Trimming at V came to 6 bases and at J to 2 bases, leaving 6 bases not matched to a gene. The CDR3 loop spans 15 amino acids.

The chain recombines TRBV7-9 with TRBJ1-4, with TRBD1 matching 8 bases. Germline-derived CDR1 and CDR2 are SEHNR and FQNEAQ (reference sequence). The CDR3 has 15 amino acids. Trimming at V came to 6 bases and at J to 0 bases, leaving 3 bases not matched to a gene. In DNA, the CDR3 is TGTGCCAGCAGATTACAGGGGGCAACTAATGAAAAACTGTTTTTT. It encodes CASRLQGATNEKLFF.

The V call is TRBV6-5, the J call TRBJ1-2; TRBD1 is a possible D gene (6 bases). This CDR3 region has 12 residues. Between the trimmed V and J ends, which lost 6 bases and 6 bases, there was a span of 11 bases. Germline V CDR1 and CDR2: MNHEY, SVGAGI. The CDR3 DNA reads as TGTGCCAGCAGCACAGGGATCAATGGCTACACCTTC. It codes for CASSTGINGYTF.

The rearrangement links TRBV7-9 to TRBJ1-5, with D possibly being TRBD1 (5 bases). Trimming took 5 bases from V and 8 from J, leaving 16 bases between them. Germline CDR1 is SEHNR and CDR2 is FQNEAQ (reference sequence). The CDR3 is made up of 14 amino acids. In DNA form, the CDR3 reads TGTGCCAGCAGCCTTGATAGGGGCCCAGAGCCCCAGCATTTT. Translating it yields CASSLDRGPEPQHF.

The gene calls are TRBV6-1 and TRBJ1-6, with D possibly matching TRBD1 (5 bases). Per germline, CDR1 MNHNS and CDR2 SASEGT. Between the trimmed V and J ends, which lost 2 bases and 5 bases, there was a span of 16 bases. CDR3 length: 17 residues. This chain's CDR3 is CASSENMGGVDNSPLHF. CDR3 DNA sequence: TGTGCCAGCAGTGAAAACATGGGGGGGGTTGATAATTCACCCCTCCACTTT.

The V call is TRBV30, the J call TRBJ2-7; D gene uncertain. This CDR3 region has 13 residues. Trimming removed 0 bases from V and 1 base from J, with 7 bases in between. In germline, CDR1 is GTSNPN, CDR2 SVGIG (reference sequence). This CDR3 reads CAWSVHYSYEQYF. The CDR3 DNA reads as TGTGCCTGGAGTGTACACTATTCCTACGAGCAGTACTTC.

The V gene is TRBV9, the J gene TRBJ1-5; D is uncertain. The CDR3 covers 18 residues. The germline V and J ends were trimmed by 0 bases and 3 bases, with 19 bases remaining between them. Germline CDR1 and CDR2: SGDLS and YYNGEE. The CDR3 here is CASSVVSGGSGPNQPQHF. Here the CDR3 DNA reads TGTGCCAGCAGCGTAGTCTCTGGTGGGTCAGGCCCCAATCAGCCCCAGCATTTT.

This chain connects TRBV5-4 to TRBJ2-6, with 8 nucleotides matching TRBD1. V dropped 3 bases and J dropped 0; count of bases not matched to a gene: 5. This CDR3 has 17 residues. From germline, CDR1 is SGHNT and CDR2 YYREEE (reference sequence). The CDR3 protein is CASSWTGWGSGANVLTF. Here the CDR3 DNA reads TGTGCCAGCAGCTGGACAGGGTGGGGCTCTGGGGCCAACGTCCTGACTTTC.

The chain links TRBV3-1 (or the pseudogene TRBV3-2) to TRBJ2-3, with D possibly being TRBD1 (6 bases). Germline assignment: CDR1 LGHDT and CDR2 YNNKEL (reference sequence). The CDR3 loop spans 16 amino acids. Trimming removed 1 base from V and 0 bases from J, with 11 bases in between. Here the CDR3 DNA reads TGTGCCAGCAGCCAAGCCCGGGACACGAGCACAGATACGCAGTATTTT. It specifies CASSQARDTSTDTQYF.

As to this clone: The sample has other DNA sequences that encode this CDR3 too. The chain is built from TRBV5-1 and TRBJ2-3, with no clear D. The V and J ends lost 0 bases and 1 base respectively, with 3 bases between them. Per the germline V gene, CDR1 is SGHRS and CDR2 is YFSETQ. The CDR3 runs to 13 residues. The CDR3 region is CASSLAGTDTQYF. The CDR3 nucleotides are TGCGCCAGCAGCTTGGCCGGCACAGATACGCAGTATTTT.

V gene TRBV6-5 combines with J gene TRBJ1-2; D gene unclear. Germline CDR1 and CDR2: MNHEY and SVGAGI. This CDR3 has 13 amino acids. V was cut by 6 bases and J by 5 bases, with 13 bases left in between. The CDR3 is CASSPNPQYGYTF. CDR3 coding DNA: TGTGCCAGCAGCCCCAACCCACAGTATGGCTACACCTTC.

This chain connects TRBV10-2 to TRBJ1-2, with a possible D match to TRBD1 (6 bases). Trimming cost V 4 bases and J 0 bases, with 18 bases left between them. The CDR3 is made up of 17 amino acids. CDR1 WSHSY and CDR2 SAAADI come from the germline V gene. CDR3 bases: TGCGCCAGCAGTGGGACACGGGGGGGCATATCTAACTATGGCTACACCTTC. Residues: CASSGTRGGISNYGYTF.

The J gene is TRBJ1-1, the V gene TRBV5-8; weak D call: TRBD1 (5 bases). V was trimmed by 7 bases and J by 0 bases, leaving 10 bases between them. The CDR3 runs 13 residues. The V gene's germline CDR1 is SGHTS and CDR2 YDEGEE. The CDR3 DNA follows: TGTGCCAGCCGACAGACGGTGAACACTGAAGCTTTCTTT. This translates into CASRQTVNTEAFF.

This chain joins TRBV19 and TRBJ2-1, with 8 bases matching TRBD2. V lost 5 bases, J lost 5 bases, and 8 bases stayed unmatched. This CDR3 spans 15 amino acids. Germline lookup yields CDR1 LNHDA and CDR2 SQIVND (reference sequence). CDR3 in amino acids: CASSFPGLVNNEQFF. In DNA form, the CDR3 reads TGTGCCAGTAGTTTCCCGGGACTAGTAAACAATGAGCAGTTCTTC.

The chain employs TRBV18 and TRBJ1-6; D gene uncertain. Germline CDR1 is KGHSH and CDR2 is LQKENI. V lost 6 bases to trimming and J lost 8 bases, with 17 bases between them. The CDR3 totals 15 residues. In DNA form, the CDR3 reads TGTGCCAGCTCCCTACACGCGGGAAGGGATTCACCCCTCCACTTT. It specifies CASSLHAGRDSPLHF.

The genes are TRBV10-1 and TRBJ1-1; D is uncertain. This CDR3 has 17 residues. The germline V gene has CDR1 WNHNN and CDR2 SYGVQD (reference sequence). V gave up 2 bases and J gave up 4 bases, with 20 bases separating them. CDR3 amino acids: CASSEIKLGREGTEAFF. CDR3 nucleotide sequence: TGCGCCAGCAGTGAGATTAAGCTTGGGAGGGAGGGCACTGAAGCTTTCTTT.

A few counts support this clone. The J gene is TRBJ2-7, the V gene TRBV18; TRBD2 agrees at 8 bases. The ends lost 3 bases at V and 5 bases at J; junction bases unmatched: 12. The CDR3 sequence is 16 residues long. Germline V lookup: CDR1 KGHSH, CDR2 LQKENI. As DNA, the CDR3 is TGTGCCAGCTCACCGTTCAACCCCGGGACTAGTGACGAGCAGTACTTC. This gives the protein CASSPFNPGTSDEQYF. Complete variable domain (other parts from reference TRBV18 and TRBJ2-7): NAGVMQNPRHLVRRRGQEARLRCSPMKGHSHVYWYRQLPEEGLKFMVYLQKENIIDESGMPKERFSAEFPKEGPSILRIQQVVRGDSAAYFCASSPFNPGTSDEQYFGPGTRLTVT.

The chain has TRBV29-1 and TRBJ1-2; 9 bases are a match to TRBD1. The germline V gene encodes CDR1 SQVTM and CDR2 ANQGSEA. This CDR3 has 14 amino acids. Trimming cost V 4 bases and J 8 bases; bases outside gene matches: 11. The CDR3 DNA sequence: TGCAGCGTTGCCCGCGGGGGACAGGGTATGGGCTACACCTTC. As protein: CSVARGGQGMGYTF.

The chain has TRBV7-8 and TRBJ2-1; 8 bases fit TRBD1. The CDR3 is 18 amino acids. Per germline, CDR1 SGHVS and CDR2 FQNEAQ. The junction had 13 bases not matched to a gene; V was cut back by 6 bases and J by 0 bases. Written as DNA, the CDR3 is TGTGCCAGCAGACCCGGGCAGGGGGCTCATTTCTCCTACAATGAGCAGTTCTTC. It codes for CASRPGQGAHFSYNEQFF.

The chain has TRBV27 and TRBJ2-1; D is possibly TRBD2 (6 bases). Trimming took 5 bases from V and 1 from J, leaving 24 bases between them. Germline lookup yields CDR1 MNHEY and CDR2 SMNVEV (reference sequence). CDR3 length: 19 residues. The CDR3 reads CASSNTPAGGDLSYNEQFF. The CDR3 coding sequence is TGTGCCAGCAGTAATACCCCTGCCGGGGGTGACTTATCCTACAATGAGCAGTTCTTC.

The rearrangement joins TRBV30 to TRBJ1-4; 9 positions match TRBD1. Germline-derived CDR1 and CDR2 are GTSNPN and SVGIG (reference sequence). The ends lost 2 bases at V and 8 bases at J; junction bases unmatched: 6. This CDR3 has 14 residues. The CDR3 loop reads CAWSPGTGWEKLFF. CDR3 sequence (DNA): TGTGCCTGGAGTCCCGGGACAGGGTGGGAAAAACTGTTTTTT.

A word on this clone: This likely traces to a read error, being one base from a far larger clone. The V call is TRBV3-1 (or the pseudogene TRBV3-2), the J call TRBJ1-3; maybe TRBD1 (6 bases). Germline values: CDR1 LGHDT, CDR2 YNNKEL (reference sequence). The CDR3 extends over 13 amino acids. V was pared by 4 bases and J by 2 bases, with 6 bases between. The CDR3 sequence: CASSPGAGNTIYF. Written as DNA, the CDR3 is TGTGCCAGCAGCCCAGGGGCTGGAAACACCATATATTTT.